This entry describes one T cell receptor (beta chain). Its matching antigen is unknown. Trimming removed 0 bases from V and 8 bases from J, with 17 bases in between. The V gene's germline CDR1 is SGHRS and CDR2 YFSETQ. The CDR3 loop spans 15 amino acids. This sample's time point: pre-sensitization, week 0. The treatment: therapeutic diphenylcyclopropenone sensitization with weekly scalp DPC. This record comes from a study of human T cells and chemical hapten exposure. Study context: Upper inner arm skin measuring approximately 2 cm by approximately 2 cm received 2% DPC for sensitization. Study conclusions and caveats: DPC sensitization left the count of TCRs above 1 in 1000 unchanged. Among expanded TCRs, significantly more large CDR3 similarity clusters formed than among controls. The donor cohort had alopecia, so its immune response may not match that of healthy people.

A single record per CDR3 protein comes from TCRdb applying MiXCR to the RACE reads. Altogether under 300,000 distinct CDR3 sequences are present, about 9% being singletons, with the ten largest covering over 2%. This sequence joins TRBV5-1 and TRBJ1-2; D is possibly TRBD1 (6 bases). The starting material was whole blood, obtained in connection with sensitization to the hapten diphenylcyclopropenone (DPC). This clonotype was obtained from a woman in her thirties or forties with alopecia areata. Some clones in this sample may be carry-over from other donors' samples. CDR3 nucleotide sequence: TGCGCCAGCAGCTTGGGCTCAGGGGCGGGGAGAGGCTACACCTTC. This translates into CASSLGSGAGRGYTF.